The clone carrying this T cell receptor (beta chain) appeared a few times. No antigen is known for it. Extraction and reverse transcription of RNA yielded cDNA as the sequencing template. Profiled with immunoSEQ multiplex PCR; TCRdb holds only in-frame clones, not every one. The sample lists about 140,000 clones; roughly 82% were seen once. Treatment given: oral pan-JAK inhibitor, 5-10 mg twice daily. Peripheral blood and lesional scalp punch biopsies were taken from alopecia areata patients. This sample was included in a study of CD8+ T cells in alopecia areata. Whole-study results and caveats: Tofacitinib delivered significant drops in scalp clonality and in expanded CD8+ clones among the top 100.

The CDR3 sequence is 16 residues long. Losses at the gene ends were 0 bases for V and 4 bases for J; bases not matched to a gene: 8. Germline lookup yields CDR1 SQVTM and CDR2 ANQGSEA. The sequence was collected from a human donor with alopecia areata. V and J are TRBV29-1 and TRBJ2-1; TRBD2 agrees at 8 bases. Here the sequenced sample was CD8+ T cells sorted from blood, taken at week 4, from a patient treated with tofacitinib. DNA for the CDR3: TGCAGCGTTGAAGATCGAAACAGCGGGGGTTACAATGAGCAGTTCTTC. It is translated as CSVEDRNSGGYNEQFF.